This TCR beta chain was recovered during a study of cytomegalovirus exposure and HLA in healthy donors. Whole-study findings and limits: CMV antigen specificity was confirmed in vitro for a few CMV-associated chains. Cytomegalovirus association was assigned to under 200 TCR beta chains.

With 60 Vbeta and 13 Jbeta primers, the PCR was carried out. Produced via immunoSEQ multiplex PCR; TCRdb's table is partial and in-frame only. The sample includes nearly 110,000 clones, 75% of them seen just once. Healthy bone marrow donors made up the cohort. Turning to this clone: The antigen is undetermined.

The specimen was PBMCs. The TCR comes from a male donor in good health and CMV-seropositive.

The CDR3 bases are TGCGCCAGCGGACTAGCGGGGGGGCTAGGGGAGACCCAGTACTTC. Protein: CASGLAGGLGETQYF. The V and J genes are TRBV5-1 and TRBJ2-5; TRBD2 matches 15 bases. The CDR3 sequence is 15 residues long. Looked up from germline, CDR1 is SGHRS and CDR2 is YFSETQ. Unmatched junction bases numbered 6, after V lost 7 bases and J lost 5 bases. The full variable domain, its missing parts supplied by reference TRBV5-1 and TRBJ2-5, is KAGVTQTPRYLIKTRGQQVTLSCSPISGHRSVSWYQQTPGQGLQFLFEYFSETQRNKGNFPGRFSGRQFSNSRSEMNVSTLELGDSALYLCASGLAGGLGETQYFGPGTRLLVL.